This TCR beta chain derives from a study of HIV-infected patients and healthy controls. This clonotype was seen at least ten times. The antigen is not known. Alpha and beta constant-region primers primed reverse transcription of around 500 ng RNA. Using multiplexing indices, alpha and beta chain libraries were generated apart by chain-specific third strand synthesis. The library had 12-nucleotide molecular identifiers formed by two random hexamers joined together. TCRdb re-called the 5' RACE reads through MiXCR, storing one row per CDR3 protein. Of around 18,000 distinct CDR3 sequences in the sample, 10% were seen once. Whole blood was used without fractionation, so all unsorted peripheral T cells were included. The CDR3 loop spans 13 amino acids. V shed 10 bases, J shed 9 bases, and the junction held 10 bases outside the gene matches. Germline CDR1 reads SGDLS; CDR2 reads YYNGEE. Study observations and caveats: Untreated HIV+ repertoires had roughly threefold fewer distinct CDR3s and lower Shannon diversity than healthy controls.

Source material: blood. The V and J genes are TRBV9 and TRBJ2-1, with TRBD2 matching 10 bases. The source is an adult in good health. CDR3 sequence reads: CAGTSSGRTEQFF. CDR3 bases: TGTGCCGGAACCTCTAGCGGGAGAACTGAGCAGTTCTTC.